These T cell receptor beta chains were read from a single sample in a study of blood T cell repertoires in COVID-19. Some clones are missing from TCRdb's copy, which holds only in-frame ones; the method was immunoSEQ multiplex PCR. The table includes approximately 150,000 clones, approximately 89% detected once. Input material: peripheral blood. All receptors come from a human donor in a cohort sampled during active COVID-19. The CDR3 runs from the conserved cysteine through the conserved F or W. The order of the fields is V gene, clone size, J gene, CDR3 protein. Not every row has a clone size; where given, it reads once, few, many or a size class.

>TRBV6-2/TRBV6-3|once|TRBJ1-2
CASSTYPRAGNGYTF
>TRBV9|.|TRBJ2-5
CASSVAGRGGGETQYF
>TRBV19|.|TRBJ1-4
CATTSQGTNEKLFF
>TRBV7-7|.|TRBJ2-1
CASSPFGGGSVNEQFF
>TRBV19|.|TRBJ2-2
CASSIGGGTGELFF
>TRBV7-9|.|TRBJ2-6
CASSPTGVRAGANVLTF
>TRBV14|.|TRBJ2-1
CASSQLGTSVSNEQFF
>TRBV5-8|.|TRBJ2-1
CASSSPGQIYNEQFF
>TRBV5-1|.|TRBJ2-3
CASSLGRAADTQYF
>TRBV9|.|TRBJ2-3
CASSGGGTQYF
>TRBV6-1|.|TRBJ2-6
CASSEISSGANVLTF
>TRBV7-3|.|TRBJ1-1
CASSPGEGTEAFF
>TRBV7-9|.|TRBJ2-6
CASSLLGASSGANVLTF
>TRBV2|.|TRBJ2-7
CASSWQDRNSYEQYF
>TRBV10-1|.|TRBJ2-3
CASSGLAEITSTDTQYF
>TRBV19|.|TRBJ1-2
CASRPQANRGRDYGYTF
>TRBV5-4|once|TRBJ2-3
CASSFRLAGGYADTQYF
>TRBV7-2|.|TRBJ1-2
CASSRDSGNYGYTF